A single sample is the source of the 3 T cell receptor beta chains below, sequenced in a study of spatial heterogeneity in lung cancer. The sample's time point: sample taken at primary tumor resection. One entry per CDR3 protein, called by TCRdb with MiXCR from the 5' RACE reads. The repertoire has 20,000 to 25,000 distinct CDR3 sequences, approximately 3% of them found once; the top ten carry 29%. The sequences come from PBMCs, collected at surgery. Receptor source: a female donor with early-stage non-small cell lung cancer.

The rearrangement joins TRBV2 to TRBJ2-3; 8 nucleotides match TRBD2. The CDR3 totals 14 residues. Germline V CDR1 and CDR2: SNHLY, FYNNEI. J was trimmed by 0 bases and V by 7 bases; bases with no gene match: 3. CDR3 region: CASTSGGSTDTQYF. The DNA of the CDR3 is TGTGCCAGCACCAGCGGGGGAAGCACAGATACGCAGTATTTT.

This clonotype was seen a few times. The chain couples TRBV12-3 or TRBV12-4 to TRBJ2-7; 9 bases line up with TRBD1. CDR3 length equals 14 residues. The junction had 8 bases not matched to a gene; V was cut back by 6 bases and J by 5 bases. The DNA of the CDR3 is TGTGCCAGCAGCCCCAGGACAGGGGTGAACGAGCAGTACTTC. Translation: CASSPRTGVNEQYF.

This clonotype has ten or more counts. This chain links TRBV10-3 with TRBJ1-5, with TRBD1 matching over 12 bases. The germline V gene has CDR1 ENHRY and CDR2 SYGVKD. V lost 8 bases, J lost 4 bases, and 6 bases stayed unmatched. The CDR3 spans 15 residues. The CDR3 spells CAIAPGQGANQPQHF. CDR3 DNA sequence: TGTGCCATCGCCCCGGGACAGGGGGCGAATCAGCCCCAGCATTTT.